Listed here are 16 T cell receptor beta chains from one sample, sequenced in a study of T cells in Graves' hyperthyroidism and ophthalmopathy. Amplification yielded TCR beta CDR3 regions, with RNA transcripts as the source. HTBI primers were employed in a first-round RT-PCR of the TCR CDR3. Via MiXCR, TCRdb re-called the multiplex PCR reads, giving one row per CDR3 protein. Of a few hundred thousand distinct CDR3 sequences detected, approximately 15% appear once; the ten largest clones hold less than 35%. Sequenced sample: blood. The receptor set was obtained from a woman in her twenties or thirties with Graves' hyperthyroidism.

This clonotype was found many times. The chain has TRBV18 and TRBJ2-5, with D unclear. Germline CDR1 is KGHSH and CDR2 is LQKENI. V lost 3 bases and J 2 bases, leaving 4 bases between the germline ends. This CDR3 has 12 amino acids. CDR3 loop: CASSPMQETQYF. The CDR3 DNA is TGTGCCAGCTCACCGATGCAAGAGACCCAGTACTTC.

This clonotype appeared a few times. The chain couples TRBV6-1 to TRBJ2-1, with TRBD2 matching over 7 bases. Germline values: CDR1 MNHNS, CDR2 SASEGT. Losses at the gene ends were 5 bases for V and 6 bases for J; bases not matched to a gene: 13. The CDR3 has 16 residues. Written as DNA, the CDR3 is TGTGCCAGCAGTTCCGAGCGGGACCTTCGGGGCAATGAGCAGTTCTTC. This encodes CASSSERDLRGNEQFF.

This clonotype was counted at least ten times. The chain uses TRBV28 and TRBJ2-2; maybe TRBD1 (6 bases). CDR3 length: 14 residues. V was cut by 7 bases and J by 0 bases, with 9 bases left in between. Looked up from germline, CDR1 is MDHEN and CDR2 is SYDVKM. The CDR3 DNA reads as TGTGCCAGCACTCGGACAGCGAACACCGGGGAGCTGTTTTTT. Its translation is CASTRTANTGELFF. Using reference TRBV28 and TRBJ2-2 for the parts outside the CDR3, the full variable domain is DVKVTQSSRYLVKRTGEKVFLECVQDMDHENMFWYRQDPGLGLRLIYFSYDVKMKEKGDIPEGYSVSREKKERFSLILESASTNQTSMYLCASTRTANTGELFFGEGSRLTVL.

This clonotype has a count of ten or more. CDR3 protein: CASSALMNTEAFF. CDR3 DNA sequence: TGTGCCAGCAGCGCCCTTATGAACACTGAAGCTTTCTTT. The V gene is TRBV2, the J gene TRBJ1-1; D unresolved. This CDR3 is 13 amino acids long. Germline V CDR1 and CDR2: SNHLY, FYNNEI. Trimming left V 6 bases short and J 0 bases short, with 8 bases between.

This clonotype was counted many times. This chain uses TRBV29-1 with TRBJ2-6; the D gene is possibly TRBD1 (5 bases). The CDR3 spans 18 residues. V lost 3 bases to trimming and J lost 0 bases, with 18 bases between them. Germline V lookup: CDR1 SQVTM, CDR2 ANQGSEA. The CDR3 coding sequence is TGCAGCGTTGATTCAGGGAACCCCCACCACTCTGGGGCCAACGTCCTGACTTTC. Amino acids: CSVDSGNPHHSGANVLTF.

This clonotype showed up just a few times. This chain connects TRBV29-1 to TRBJ1-2; D gene uncertain. Germline V lookup: CDR1 SQVTM, CDR2 ANQGSEA. This CDR3 spans 13 amino acids. The V end lost 0 bases, the J end lost 7 bases, and 12 bases lay between the germline ends. CDR3: CSVEDLNGVGYTF. CDR3 sequence (DNA): TGCAGCGTTGAAGATCTTAATGGGGTTGGCTACACCTTC.

This clonotype was observed a few times. This rearrangement joins TRBV7-9 to TRBJ2-1; D might be TRBD1 or TRBD2, each matching 5 bases. The CDR3 is 15 residues long. The ends were cut back, 2 bases at V and 2 bases at J, with 10 bases in the middle. Per the germline V gene, CDR1 is SEHNR and CDR2 is FQNEAQ (reference sequence). In DNA form, the CDR3 reads TGTGCCAGCAGCTTAACTCTGGGGGCCTACAATGAGCAGTTCTTC. It yields the protein CASSLTLGAYNEQFF.

This clonotype was found many times. The V and J genes are TRBV3-1 and TRBJ1-6; TRBD1 aligns across 10 bases. V shed 5 bases and J 6 bases; nucleotides not matched to a gene: 4. The CDR3 runs to 15 residues. The germline V gene encodes CDR1 LGHDT and CDR2 YNNKEL (reference sequence). The CDR3 is CASSYGDRGNSPLHF. The CDR3 bases are TGTGCCAGCAGCTATGGGGACAGGGGTAATTCACCCCTCCACTTT. The variable domain in full, with the rest retrieved from reference TRBV3-1 and TRBJ1-6, is DTAVSQTPKYLVTQMGNDKSIKCEQNLGHDTMYWYKQDSKKFLKIMFSYNNKELIINETVPNRFSPKSPDKAHLNLHINSLELGDSAVYFCASSYGDRGNSPLHFGNGTRLTVT.

This clonotype has ten or more counts. The chain couples TRBV18 to TRBJ2-7, with D possibly being TRBD2 (6 bases). The CDR3 is 15 residues long. Germline CDR1 reads KGHSH; CDR2 reads LQKENI. V lost 2 bases and J lost 3, with 14 bases in between. The CDR3 DNA reads as TGTGCCAGCTCACCAAGGAGGGAAGTGGGCTACGAGCAGTACTTC. It is translated as CASSPRREVGYEQYF.

This clonotype has a handful of counts. The rearrangement joins TRBV9 to TRBJ2-2, with 7 bases that match TRBD2. The CDR3 contains 15 residues. Losses at the gene ends were 2 bases for V and 5 bases for J; bases not matched to a gene: 6. The germline CDR1 and CDR2 sequences are SGDLS and YYNGEE. The CDR3 DNA is TGTGCCAGCAGCGTCCTGCTAGCGGAAACCGGGGAGCTGTTTTTT. It encodes CASSVLLAETGELFF.

This clonotype was detected many times. This chain links TRBV27 with TRBJ2-7, with 9 bases matching TRBD1. This CDR3 comprises 15 residues. From germline, CDR1 is MNHEY and CDR2 SMNVEV (reference sequence). After removal of 5 bases from V and 6 bases from J, the junction contained 11 bases not matched to a gene. In DNA form, the CDR3 reads TGTGCCAGCAGTGCTACGGGACAGGGTCCCTCCGAGCAGTACTTC. This encodes CASSATGQGPSEQYF.

The V and J genes are TRBV20-1 and TRBJ2-2, with D tentatively TRBD2 (6 bases). The CDR3 totals 16 residues. The ends were cut back, 4 bases at V and 2 bases at J, with 17 bases in the middle. Germline CDR1 DFQATT, CDR2 SNEGSKA (reference sequence). The CDR3 is CSAIPGERRNTGELFF. The CDR3 DNA reads TGCAGTGCTATACCGGGAGAAAGGCGAAACACCGGGGAGCTGTTTTTT.

The chain has TRBV5-1 and TRBJ2-3; 8 nucleotides match TRBD2. The CDR3 is 14 residues long. V lost 7 bases to trimming and J lost 4 bases; unmatched junction nucleotides: 8. In germline, CDR1 is SGHRS, CDR2 YFSETQ. The CDR3 region is CASHATSGPDTQYF. DNA for the CDR3: TGCGCCAGCCACGCAACTAGCGGACCAGATACGCAGTATTTT.

This clonotype was detected ten times or more. The chain couples TRBV30 to TRBJ2-3; D is perhaps TRBD2 (5 bases). CDR1 and CDR2 from the germline V gene are GTSNPN and SVGIG (reference sequence). The length of the CDR3 is 13 residues. V was trimmed by 1 base and J by 3 bases, leaving 8 bases between them. In DNA, the CDR3 is TGTGCCTGGAGTGACGGGGTTACAGATACGCAGTATTTT. This codes for CAWSDGVTDTQYF.

This rearrangement joins TRBV27 to TRBJ1-3, with D possibly TRBD1 on 6 matching bases. With 4 bases removed from V and 2 bases from J, the gap between germline ends came to 15 bases. The CDR3 has 16 residues. From germline, CDR1 is MNHEY and CDR2 SMNVEV (reference sequence). CDR3 region: CASSSVGGRPGNTIYF. CDR3 sequence (DNA): TGTGCCAGCAGTTCTGTCGGGGGCAGACCTGGAAACACCATATATTTT.

This clonotype was seen at least ten times. The chain uses TRBV18 and TRBJ2-1; 11 nucleotides align to TRBD2. V shed 2 bases and J 4 bases; nucleotides not matched to a gene: 10. The CDR3 totals 18 residues. Germline assignment: CDR1 KGHSH and CDR2 LQKENI. In nucleotides, the CDR3 is TGTGCCAGCTCACCAGTCGCCACACTAGCGGGAGTATACAATGAGCAGTTCTTC. Protein product: CASSPVATLAGVYNEQFF.